This is a list of T cell receptor beta chains from one sample in a study of CD8+CD57+ T cells in acquired aplastic anemia. TCRdb called the reads again in MiXCR, with one record for every CDR3 protein. Of about 180,000 distinct CDR3 sequences in the sample, around half were seen once. Sequenced sample: sorted CD4+, CD8+, or CD8+CD57+ T cells (not recorded which) from PBMCs. These receptors were obtained from a human donor in good health. CDR3s include the opening cysteine and the closing phenylalanine or tryptophan. Each record gives: CDR3 length, J gene, V gene, D gene, clone size, CDR3 DNA, CDR3 protein. A D gene is named only where the DNA matches it firmly. Where a row states a size, it is once, few, many or the class of an expanded clone; other rows omit it.

cdr3_length: 15; j_call: TRBJ2-5; v_call: TRBV24-1; d_call: -; clone_size: few; cdr3_nt: TGTGCCACCAGTGATTTAAACGGCCGAGAGGAGACCCAGTACTTC; cdr3_aa: CATSDLNGREETQYF
cdr3_length: 13; j_call: TRBJ2-5; v_call: TRBV24-1; d_call: -; clone_size: -; cdr3_nt: TGTGCCACCAGTGATGGGACACAAGAGACCCAGTACTTC; cdr3_aa: CATSDGTQETQYF
cdr3_length: 12; j_call: TRBJ2-3; v_call: TRBV24-1; d_call: -; clone_size: -; cdr3_nt: TGTGCCACCGGTGATCGGCTAGGGGGTTGGTATTTT; cdr3_aa: CATGDRLGGWYF
cdr3_length: 15; j_call: TRBJ2-7; v_call: TRBV2; d_call: -; clone_size: -; cdr3_nt: TGTGCCAGCAGCCCCCGGGCCGGGGCAGACTACGAGCAGTACTTC; cdr3_aa: CASSPRAGADYEQYF
cdr3_length: 13; j_call: TRBJ2-7; v_call: TRBV3-1; d_call: -; clone_size: -; cdr3_nt: TGTGCCAGCAGCTCCCAGGGAGTCTACGAGCAGTACTTC; cdr3_aa: CASSSQGVYEQYF
cdr3_length: 15; j_call: TRBJ2-7; v_call: TRBV7-3; d_call: TRBD1; clone_size: -; cdr3_nt: TGTGCCAGCAGCCCAACGACAGGGGGCGCCTACGAGCAGTACTTC; cdr3_aa: CASSPTTGGAYEQYF
cdr3_length: 15; j_call: TRBJ2-5; v_call: TRBV20-1; d_call: -; clone_size: -; cdr3_nt: TGCAGTGCTAGAGATTCCTCCGGGGGTGGAGAGACCCAGTACTTC; cdr3_aa: CSARDSSGGGETQYF
cdr3_length: 14; j_call: TRBJ2-1; v_call: TRBV7-6; d_call: -; clone_size: once; cdr3_nt: TGTGCCAGCAGCATTAGTAGAACGTACAATGAGCAGTTCTTC; cdr3_aa: CASSISRTYNEQFF
cdr3_length: 18; j_call: TRBJ2-7; v_call: TRBV7-3; d_call: TRBD1; clone_size: many; cdr3_nt: TGTGCCAGCAGCTTAAGGTGGTCCAGCGGGACAGGGTACCACGAGCAGTACTTC; cdr3_aa: CASSLRWSSGTGYHEQYF
cdr3_length: 15; j_call: TRBJ2-7; v_call: TRBV7-9; d_call: -; clone_size: few; cdr3_nt: TGTGCCAGCAGCTTAGGCAGTCCGAGCTCCTACGAGCAGTACTTC; cdr3_aa: CASSLGSPSSYEQYF
cdr3_length: 12; j_call: TRBJ2-3; v_call: TRBV20-1; d_call: -; clone_size: -; cdr3_nt: TGCAGTGCTAAGAACGTCGCAGATACGCAGTATTTT; cdr3_aa: CSAKNVADTQYF
cdr3_length: 10; j_call: TRBJ1-4; v_call: TRBV7-3; d_call: -; clone_size: few; cdr3_nt: TGTGCCAGCAGTAGACCAAAACTGTTTTTT; cdr3_aa: CASSRPKLFF
cdr3_length: 14; j_call: TRBJ1-1; v_call: TRBV5-1; d_call: TRBD1; clone_size: many; cdr3_nt: TGCGCCAGCAGCATGTACAGGGGACGAACTGAAGCTTTCTTT; cdr3_aa: CASSMYRGRTEAFF
cdr3_length: 15; j_call: TRBJ1-1; v_call: TRBV6-4; d_call: -; clone_size: few; cdr3_nt: TGTGCCCCCGCCAGATGGGTCTTAGGGTACACTGAAGCTTTCTTT; cdr3_aa: CAPARWVLGYTEAFF
cdr3_length: 13; j_call: TRBJ2-1; v_call: TRBV7-6; d_call: TRBD1; clone_size: few; cdr3_nt: TGTGCCAGCGGGACAGGCCCCTACAATGAGCAGTTCTTC; cdr3_aa: CASGTGPYNEQFF
cdr3_length: 14; j_call: TRBJ2-5; v_call: TRBV2; d_call: -; clone_size: -; cdr3_nt: TGTGCCAGCAGTAGGAACAGGGTTGTGGAGACCCAGTACTTC; cdr3_aa: CASSRNRVVETQYF
cdr3_length: 16; j_call: TRBJ2-7; v_call: TRBV10-2; d_call: TRBD1; clone_size: -; cdr3_nt: TGCGCCAGCAGTGGGCCGATGGGACAGGGGACCTACGAGCAGTACTTC; cdr3_aa: CASSGPMGQGTYEQYF
cdr3_length: 15; j_call: TRBJ2-5; v_call: TRBV5-4; d_call: TRBD1; clone_size: many; cdr3_nt: TGTGCCAGCAGCTCCGGGACAGGGGGGGTGGAGACCCAGTACTTC; cdr3_aa: CASSSGTGGVETQYF
cdr3_length: 15; j_call: TRBJ2-1; v_call: TRBV6-5; d_call: -; clone_size: once; cdr3_nt: TGTGCCAGCAGTTACAGGGGGGGCCGTGACAATGAGCAGTTCTTC; cdr3_aa: CASSYRGGRDNEQFF
cdr3_length: 15; j_call: TRBJ1-5; v_call: TRBV19; d_call: TRBD1; clone_size: -; cdr3_nt: TGTGCCAGTAGTTTGCGACAGGGATATAATCAGCCCCAGCATTTT; cdr3_aa: CASSLRQGYNQPQHF
cdr3_length: 14; j_call: TRBJ1-5; v_call: TRBV10-3; d_call: -; clone_size: -; cdr3_nt: TGTGCCATCAAGGGAACCGGGGCCAATCAGCCCCAGCATTTT; cdr3_aa: CAIKGTGANQPQHF
cdr3_length: 16; j_call: TRBJ2-1; v_call: TRBV6-1; d_call: -; clone_size: -; cdr3_nt: TGTGCCAGCAGTGATCGTCTACAAAGCTCCTACAATGAGCAGTTCTTC; cdr3_aa: CASSDRLQSSYNEQFF
cdr3_length: 11; j_call: TRBJ1-1; v_call: TRBV7-2; d_call: TRBD1; clone_size: -; cdr3_nt: TGTGCCACCGATCGGACAGGCATGGCTTTCTTT; cdr3_aa: CATDRTGMAFF
cdr3_length: 11; j_call: TRBJ2-2; v_call: TRBV24-1; d_call: -; clone_size: -; cdr3_nt: TGTGCCACCCGCGACGCGGGGGAGCTGTTTTTT; cdr3_aa: CATRDAGELFF
cdr3_length: 15; j_call: TRBJ2-1; v_call: TRBV20-1; d_call: TRBD2; clone_size: -; cdr3_nt: TGCAGTGCTAGCTCTAGCGGGGGGGCTTACAATGAGCAGTTCTTC; cdr3_aa: CSASSSGGAYNEQFF
cdr3_length: 14; j_call: TRBJ2-5; v_call: TRBV15; d_call: -; clone_size: many; cdr3_nt: TGTGCCACCAGCATTGGAGGAGAAGGGGAGACCCAGTACTTC; cdr3_aa: CATSIGGEGETQYF
cdr3_length: 14; j_call: TRBJ2-1; v_call: TRBV2; d_call: -; clone_size: -; cdr3_nt: TGTGCCAGCAGTGAGCGGGGAACAAACAATGAGCAGTTCTTC; cdr3_aa: CASSERGTNNEQFF
cdr3_length: 13; j_call: TRBJ2-5; v_call: TRBV11-3; d_call: -; clone_size: few; cdr3_nt: TGTGCCAGCAGCCCGGGTAGCGGAGAGACCCAGTACTTC; cdr3_aa: CASSPGSGETQYF
cdr3_length: 15; j_call: TRBJ2-3; v_call: TRBV20-1; d_call: TRBD1; clone_size: -; cdr3_nt: TGCAGTGCTAACCGCCGACAGGGGAGCACAGATACGCAGTATTTT; cdr3_aa: CSANRRQGSTDTQYF
cdr3_length: 14; j_call: TRBJ2-2; v_call: TRBV7-6; d_call: -; clone_size: -; cdr3_nt: TGTGCCAGCAGCTTAGTGGGCGGAGTCGGGGAGCTGTTTTTT; cdr3_aa: CASSLVGGVGELFF
cdr3_length: 12; j_call: TRBJ1-2; v_call: TRBV19; d_call: -; clone_size: -; cdr3_nt: TGTGCCAGTACCGGGACACCCTATGGCTACACCTTC; cdr3_aa: CASTGTPYGYTF
cdr3_length: 14; j_call: TRBJ2-2; v_call: TRBV10-3; d_call: -; clone_size: -; cdr3_nt: TGTGCCATCAGTGAGTCTCCGGAACATGAGGAGCTGCTTTTT; cdr3_aa: CAISESPEHEELLF
cdr3_length: 14; j_call: TRBJ1-3; v_call: TRBV10-3; d_call: -; clone_size: few; cdr3_nt: TGTGCCATCAGTGACGGGGGTTCAGGAAACACCATATATTTT; cdr3_aa: CAISDGGSGNTIYF
cdr3_length: 13; j_call: TRBJ2-7; v_call: TRBV19; d_call: -; clone_size: -; cdr3_nt: TGTGCCAGTAGTATGGGGGTCACCTACGAGCAGTACTTC; cdr3_aa: CASSMGVTYEQYF
cdr3_length: 14; j_call: TRBJ1-2; v_call: TRBV15; d_call: TRBD1; clone_size: few; cdr3_nt: TGTGCCACCAGCAGTACAGGGGTGGACTATGGCTACACCTTC; cdr3_aa: CATSSTGVDYGYTF
cdr3_length: 13; j_call: TRBJ1-3; v_call: TRBV30; d_call: -; clone_size: -; cdr3_nt: TGTGCCTGGAGTAGGGTGCAGGACAACACCATATATTTT; cdr3_aa: CAWSRVQDNTIYF
cdr3_length: 15; j_call: TRBJ1-5; v_call: TRBV15; d_call: -; clone_size: -; cdr3_nt: TGTGCCACCAGCAGAGGGGTAAATAGCAATCAGCCCCAGCATTTT; cdr3_aa: CATSRGVNSNQPQHF
cdr3_length: 14; j_call: TRBJ1-5; v_call: TRBV15; d_call: -; clone_size: -; cdr3_nt: TGTGCCACCAGCCGGGACTATAGCAATCAGCCCCAGCATTTT; cdr3_aa: CATSRDYSNQPQHF
cdr3_length: 13; j_call: TRBJ2-1; v_call: TRBV30; d_call: TRBD2; clone_size: -; cdr3_nt: TGTGCCCTTAATATCGGGAGGGCCGGTGAGCAGTTCTTC; cdr3_aa: CALNIGRAGEQFF
cdr3_length: 15; j_call: TRBJ1-4; v_call: TRBV7-2; d_call: -; clone_size: -; cdr3_nt: TGTGCCAGCAGCTTAGTATTTGCAACTAATGAAAAACTGTTTTTT; cdr3_aa: CASSLVFATNEKLFF
cdr3_length: 15; j_call: TRBJ1-1; v_call: TRBV24-1; d_call: TRBD1; clone_size: -; cdr3_nt: TGTGCCACCAGGAACAGGGGGAACGTGAACACTGAAGCTTTCTTT; cdr3_aa: CATRNRGNVNTEAFF
cdr3_length: 14; j_call: TRBJ1-5; v_call: TRBV7-9; d_call: -; clone_size: many; cdr3_nt: TGTGCCAGCAGCTTAGACGCAGCAGGTCAGCCCCAGCATTTT; cdr3_aa: CASSLDAAGQPQHF
cdr3_length: 14; j_call: TRBJ1-2; v_call: TRBV4-1; d_call: -; clone_size: many; cdr3_nt: TGCGCCAGCAGCCAAGCAGGACTAAACTATGGCTACACCTTC; cdr3_aa: CASSQAGLNYGYTF
cdr3_length: 14; j_call: TRBJ1-1; v_call: TRBV14; d_call: -; clone_size: many; cdr3_nt: TGTGCCAGCAGCCAAGGGGGACCGTACGCTGAAGCTTTCTTT; cdr3_aa: CASSQGGPYAEAFF
cdr3_length: 12; j_call: TRBJ2-1; v_call: TRBV20-1; d_call: -; clone_size: many; cdr3_nt: TGCAGTGCTAGAGGGGCCGACAATGAGCAGTTCTTC; cdr3_aa: CSARGADNEQFF
cdr3_length: 14; j_call: TRBJ2-6; v_call: TRBV7-9; d_call: -; clone_size: -; cdr3_nt: TGTGCCAGCAGATCAGGGTCTGGGGCCAACGTCCTGACTTTC; cdr3_aa: CASRSGSGANVLTF
cdr3_length: 15; j_call: TRBJ2-7; v_call: TRBV19; d_call: TRBD2; clone_size: many; cdr3_nt: TGTGCCAGTAGTATGGGACTAGCGGGAGGGCCGGAACAGTACTTC; cdr3_aa: CASSMGLAGGPEQYF
cdr3_length: 14; j_call: TRBJ1-1; v_call: TRBV5-8; d_call: -; clone_size: -; cdr3_nt: TGTGCCAGCAGCTTTCACACGAGGAACACTGAAGCTTTCTTT; cdr3_aa: CASSFHTRNTEAFF
cdr3_length: 13; j_call: TRBJ2-1; v_call: TRBV5-1; d_call: -; clone_size: many; cdr3_nt: TGCGCCAGCGGAAGGGTCGCCTACAATGAGCAGTTCTTC; cdr3_aa: CASGRVAYNEQFF
cdr3_length: 14; j_call: TRBJ1-5; v_call: TRBV19; d_call: TRBD1; clone_size: -; cdr3_nt: TGTGCCAGTAGTCGGACAGGGGACAATCAGCCCCAGCATTTT; cdr3_aa: CASSRTGDNQPQHF
cdr3_length: 15; j_call: TRBJ2-4; v_call: TRBV20-1; d_call: TRBD2; clone_size: few; cdr3_nt: TGCAGTGCCCGAGCGGGAACAGTAGCCAAAAACATTCAGTACTTC; cdr3_aa: CSARAGTVAKNIQYF
cdr3_length: 14; j_call: TRBJ2-1; v_call: TRBV20-1; d_call: -; clone_size: -; cdr3_nt: TGCAGTGCCAGTAGTAATCTCGTAGGGGATGAGCAGTTCTTC; cdr3_aa: CSASSNLVGDEQFF
cdr3_length: 13; j_call: TRBJ1-1; v_call: TRBV20-1; d_call: -; clone_size: many; cdr3_nt: TGCAGTGCTCGCCCTTTTCAGCACACTGAAGCTTTCTTT; cdr3_aa: CSARPFQHTEAFF
cdr3_length: 14; j_call: TRBJ1-1; v_call: TRBV18; d_call: -; clone_size: -; cdr3_nt: TGTGCCAGCTCACCTATACAGGGTAGGACTGAAGCTTTCTTT; cdr3_aa: CASSPIQGRTEAFF